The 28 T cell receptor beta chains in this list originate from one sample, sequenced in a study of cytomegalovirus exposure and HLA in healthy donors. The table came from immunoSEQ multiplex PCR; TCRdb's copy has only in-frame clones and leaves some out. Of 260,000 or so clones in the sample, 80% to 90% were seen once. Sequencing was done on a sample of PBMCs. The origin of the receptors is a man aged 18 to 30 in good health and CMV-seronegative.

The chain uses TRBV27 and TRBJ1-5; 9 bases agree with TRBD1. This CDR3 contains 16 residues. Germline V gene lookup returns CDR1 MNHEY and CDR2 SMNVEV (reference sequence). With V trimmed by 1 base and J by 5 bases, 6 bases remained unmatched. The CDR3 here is CASSLYATGGYQPQHF. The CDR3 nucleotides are TGTGCCAGCAGTTTATACGCGACAGGGGGATATCAGCCCCAGCATTTT.

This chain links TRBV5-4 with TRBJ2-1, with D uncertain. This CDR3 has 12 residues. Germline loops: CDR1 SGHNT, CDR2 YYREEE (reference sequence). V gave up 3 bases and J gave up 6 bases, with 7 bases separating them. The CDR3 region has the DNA TGTGCCAGCAGCTCCGGGTTCAATGAGCAGTTCTTC. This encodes CASSSGFNEQFF.

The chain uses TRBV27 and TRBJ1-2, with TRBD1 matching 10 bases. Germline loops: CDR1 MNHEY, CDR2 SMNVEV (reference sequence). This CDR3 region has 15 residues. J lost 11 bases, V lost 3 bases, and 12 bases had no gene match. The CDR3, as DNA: TGTGCCAGCAGTTTCCGGGACAGGGGTTCTATGACATACACCTTC. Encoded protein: CASSFRDRGSMTYTF.

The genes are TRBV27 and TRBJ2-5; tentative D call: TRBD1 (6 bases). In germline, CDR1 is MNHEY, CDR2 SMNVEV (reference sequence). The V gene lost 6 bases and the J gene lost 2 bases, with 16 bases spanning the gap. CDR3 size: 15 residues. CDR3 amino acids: CASRSNGQLQETQYF. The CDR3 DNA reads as TGTGCCAGCAGATCTAACGGACAGCTACAAGAGACCCAGTACTTC.

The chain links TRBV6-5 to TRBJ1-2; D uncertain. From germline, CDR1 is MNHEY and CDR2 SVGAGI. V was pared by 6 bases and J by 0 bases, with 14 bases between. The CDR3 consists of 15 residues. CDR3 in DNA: TGTGCCAGCAGAAACGGAGAATACTCTAACTATGGCTACACCTTC. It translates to CASRNGEYSNYGYTF.

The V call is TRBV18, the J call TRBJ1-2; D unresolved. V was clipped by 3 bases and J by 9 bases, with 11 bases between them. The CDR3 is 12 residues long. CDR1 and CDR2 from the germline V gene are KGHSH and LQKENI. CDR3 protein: CASSPPAGSYTF. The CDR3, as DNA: TGTGCCAGCTCACCCCCAGCCGGGAGCTACACCTTC.

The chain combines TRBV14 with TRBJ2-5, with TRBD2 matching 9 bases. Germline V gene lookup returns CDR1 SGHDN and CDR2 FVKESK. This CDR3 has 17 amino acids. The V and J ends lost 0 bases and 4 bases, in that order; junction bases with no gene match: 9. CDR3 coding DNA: TGTGCCAGCAGCCAAGACCTACTGGCGGGAGGGGTAGAGACCCAGTACTTC. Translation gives CASSQDLLAGGVETQYF.

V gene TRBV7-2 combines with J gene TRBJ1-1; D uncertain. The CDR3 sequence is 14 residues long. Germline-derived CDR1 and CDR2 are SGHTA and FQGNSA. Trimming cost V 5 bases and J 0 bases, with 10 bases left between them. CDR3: CASSAGSLNTEAFF. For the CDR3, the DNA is TGTGCCAGCAGCGCCGGGAGCCTGAACACTGAAGCTTTCTTT.

CDR3 loop: CASRSDRMNTEAFF. CDR3 sequence (DNA): TGCGCCAGCAGATCGGACAGAATGAACACTGAAGCTTTCTTT. The V call is TRBV5-1, the J call TRBJ1-1, with a possible D match to TRBD1 (6 bases). Germline CDR1 reads SGHRS; CDR2 reads YFSETQ. CDR3 length equals 14 residues. Trimming removed 5 bases from V and 0 bases from J, with 11 bases in between.

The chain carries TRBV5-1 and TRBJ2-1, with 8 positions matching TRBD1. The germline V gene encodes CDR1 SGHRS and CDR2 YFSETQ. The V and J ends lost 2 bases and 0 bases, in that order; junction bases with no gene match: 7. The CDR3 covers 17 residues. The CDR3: CASSFPAGGDSYNEQFF. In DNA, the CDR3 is TGCGCCAGCAGCTTCCCCGCAGGGGGCGACTCCTACAATGAGCAGTTCTTC.

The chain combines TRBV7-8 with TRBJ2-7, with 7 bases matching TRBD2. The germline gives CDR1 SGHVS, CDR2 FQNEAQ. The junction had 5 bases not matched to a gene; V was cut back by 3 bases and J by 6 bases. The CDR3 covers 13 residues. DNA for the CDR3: TGTGCCAGCAGCTTGGAACTAGCGTCCGAGCAGTACTTC. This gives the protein CASSLELASEQYF.

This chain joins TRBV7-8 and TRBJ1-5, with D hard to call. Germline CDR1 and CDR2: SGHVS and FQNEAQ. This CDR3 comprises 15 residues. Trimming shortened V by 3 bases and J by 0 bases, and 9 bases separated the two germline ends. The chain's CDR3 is CASSFGLYSNQPQHF. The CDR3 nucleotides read TGTGCCAGCAGCTTTGGACTTTATAGCAATCAGCCCCAGCATTTT. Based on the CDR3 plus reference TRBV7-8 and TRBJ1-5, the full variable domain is GAGVSQSPRYKVAKRGQDVALRCDPISGHVSLFWYQQALGQGPEFLTYFQNEAQLDKSGLPSDRFFAERPEGSVSTLKIQRTQQEDSAVYLCASSFGLYSNQPQHFGDGTRLSIL.

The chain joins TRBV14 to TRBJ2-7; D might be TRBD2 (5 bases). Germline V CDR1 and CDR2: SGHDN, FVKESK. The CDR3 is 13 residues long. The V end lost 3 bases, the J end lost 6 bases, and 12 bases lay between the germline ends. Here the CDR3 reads CASSHRGPGEQYF. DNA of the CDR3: TGTGCCAGCAGCCACCGAGGGCCGGGCGAGCAGTACTTC.

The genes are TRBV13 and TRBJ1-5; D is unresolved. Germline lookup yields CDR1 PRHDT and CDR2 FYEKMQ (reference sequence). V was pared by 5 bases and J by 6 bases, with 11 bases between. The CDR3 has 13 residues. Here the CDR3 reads CASSTRRAQPQHF. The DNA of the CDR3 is TGTGCCAGCAGCACTAGAAGGGCTCAGCCCCAGCATTTT.

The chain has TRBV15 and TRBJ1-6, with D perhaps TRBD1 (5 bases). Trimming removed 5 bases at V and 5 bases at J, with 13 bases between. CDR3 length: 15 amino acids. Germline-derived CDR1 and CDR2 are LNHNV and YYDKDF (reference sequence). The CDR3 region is CATSSYQTDNSPLHF. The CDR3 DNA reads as TGTGCCACCAGCTCCTACCAGACAGATAATTCACCCCTCCACTTT.

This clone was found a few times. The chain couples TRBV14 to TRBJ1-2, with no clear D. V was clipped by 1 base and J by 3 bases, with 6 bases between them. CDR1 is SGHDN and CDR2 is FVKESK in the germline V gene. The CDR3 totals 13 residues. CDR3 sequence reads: CASSQGQHYGYTF. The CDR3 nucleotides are TGTGCCAGCAGCCAAGGACAACACTATGGCTACACCTTC. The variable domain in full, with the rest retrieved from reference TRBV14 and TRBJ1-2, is EAGVTQFPSHSVIEKGQTVTLRCDPISGHDNLYWYRRVMGKEIKFLLHFVKESKQDESGMPNNRFLAERTGGTYSTLKVQPAELEDSGVYFCASSQGQHYGYTFGSGTRLTVV.

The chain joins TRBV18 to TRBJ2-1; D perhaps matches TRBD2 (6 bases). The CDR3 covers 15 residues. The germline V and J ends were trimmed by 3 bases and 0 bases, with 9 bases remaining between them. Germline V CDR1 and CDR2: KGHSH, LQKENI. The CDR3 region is CASSPAGGSYNEQFF. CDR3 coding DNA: TGTGCCAGCTCACCGGCCGGGGGCTCCTACAATGAGCAGTTCTTC.

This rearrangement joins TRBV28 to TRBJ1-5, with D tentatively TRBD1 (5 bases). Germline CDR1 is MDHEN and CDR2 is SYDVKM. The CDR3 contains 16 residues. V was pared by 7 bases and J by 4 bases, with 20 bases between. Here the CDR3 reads CASTDHQGRLNQPQHF. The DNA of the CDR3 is TGTGCCAGCACCGACCACCAGGGCAGACTGAATCAGCCCCAGCATTTT.

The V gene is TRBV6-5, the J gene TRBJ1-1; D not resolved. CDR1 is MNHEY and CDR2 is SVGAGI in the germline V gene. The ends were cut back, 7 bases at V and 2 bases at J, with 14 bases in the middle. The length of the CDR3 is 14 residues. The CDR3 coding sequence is TGTGCCAGCATGATTAGGAGGGTCAACACTGAAGCTTTCTTT. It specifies CASMIRRVNTEAFF.

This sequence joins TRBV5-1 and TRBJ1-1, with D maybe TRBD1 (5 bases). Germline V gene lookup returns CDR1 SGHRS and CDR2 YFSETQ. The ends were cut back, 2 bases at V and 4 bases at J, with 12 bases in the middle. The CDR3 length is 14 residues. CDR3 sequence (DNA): TGCGCCAGCAGCTTCGGGGGGAGAAGCACTGAAGCTTTCTTT. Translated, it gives CASSFGGRSTEAFF.

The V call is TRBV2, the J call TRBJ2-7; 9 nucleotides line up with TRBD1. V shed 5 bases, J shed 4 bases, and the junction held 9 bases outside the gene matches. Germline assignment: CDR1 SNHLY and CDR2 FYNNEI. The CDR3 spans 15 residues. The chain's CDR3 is CASSYTGTGFYEQYF. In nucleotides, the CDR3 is TGTGCCAGCAGTTATACCGGGACAGGGTTTTACGAGCAGTACTTC.

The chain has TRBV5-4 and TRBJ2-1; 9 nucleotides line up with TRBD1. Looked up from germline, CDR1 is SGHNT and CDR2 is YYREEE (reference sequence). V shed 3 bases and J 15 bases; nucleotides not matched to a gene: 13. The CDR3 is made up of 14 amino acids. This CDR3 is CASSSLTGQGQRFF. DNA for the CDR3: TGTGCCAGCAGCTCCCTGACCGGACAGGGGCAAAGGTTCTTC.

The CDR3 nucleotides are TGTGCCAGTAGTTCACCACTAGCGAGACCTCAAGAGACCCAGTACTTC. Protein sequence: CASSSPLARPQETQYF. J is TRBJ2-5 and V is TRBV19, with 7 bases fitting TRBD2. Looked up from germline, CDR1 is LNHDA and CDR2 is SQIVND (reference sequence). The CDR3 is 16 amino acids. After removal of 5 bases from V and 2 bases from J, the junction contained 11 bases not matched to a gene. The variable domain in full, with the rest retrieved from reference TRBV19 and TRBJ2-5, is DGGITQSPKYLFRKEGQNVTLSCEQNLNHDAMYWYRQDPGQGLRLIYYSQIVNDFQKGDIAEGYSVSREKKESFPLTVTSAQKNPTAFYLCASSSPLARPQETQYFGPGTRLLVL.

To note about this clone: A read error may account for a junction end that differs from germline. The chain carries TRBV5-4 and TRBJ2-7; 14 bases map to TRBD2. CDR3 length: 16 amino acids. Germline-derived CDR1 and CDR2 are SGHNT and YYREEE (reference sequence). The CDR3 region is CASSLGLAGGPFFEDF. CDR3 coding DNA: TGTGCCAGCAGCTTGGGACTAGCGGGAGGGCCATTTTTCGAAGACTTC.

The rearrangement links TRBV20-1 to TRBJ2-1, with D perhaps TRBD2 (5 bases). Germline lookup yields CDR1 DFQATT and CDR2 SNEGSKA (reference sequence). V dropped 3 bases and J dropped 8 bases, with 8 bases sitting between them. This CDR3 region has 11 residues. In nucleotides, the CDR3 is TGCAGTGCTAGTCGGGAAGATGAGCAGTTCTTC. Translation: CSASREDEQFF.

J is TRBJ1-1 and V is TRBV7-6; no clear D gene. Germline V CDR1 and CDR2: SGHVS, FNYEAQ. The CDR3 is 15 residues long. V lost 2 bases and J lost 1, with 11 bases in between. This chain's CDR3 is CASSLTISPNTEAFF. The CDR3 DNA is TGTGCCAGCAGCTTAACGATTAGCCCGAACACTGAAGCTTTCTTT.

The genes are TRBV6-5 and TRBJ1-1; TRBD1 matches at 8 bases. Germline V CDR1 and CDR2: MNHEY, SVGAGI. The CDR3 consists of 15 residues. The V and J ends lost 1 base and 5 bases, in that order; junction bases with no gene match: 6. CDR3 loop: CASSYFGQGWTEAFF. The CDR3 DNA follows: TGTGCCAGCAGTTACTTCGGACAGGGCTGGACTGAAGCTTTCTTT.

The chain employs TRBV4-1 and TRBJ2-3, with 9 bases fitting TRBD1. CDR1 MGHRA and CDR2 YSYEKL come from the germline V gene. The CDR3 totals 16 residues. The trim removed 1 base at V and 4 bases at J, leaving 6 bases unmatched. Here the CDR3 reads CASSQGTGGAPDTQYF. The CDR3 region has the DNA TGCGCCAGCAGCCAAGGCACAGGGGGCGCCCCAGATACGCAGTATTTT.